This T cell receptor (beta chain) was identified in a study of blood T cell repertoires in COVID-19. Study-wide background: Spain, Italy and the United States supplied samples that represented acute and convalescent COVID-19. The cDNA or gDNA used as material had been derived from T cells, B-cell-depleted T cells, or PBMCs.

Germline V gene data show CDR1 as ENHRY and CDR2 as SYGVKD. CDR3 length equals 18 residues. Between the trimmed V and J ends, which lost 3 bases and 2 bases, there was a span of 20 bases. Under the authors' procedure: Researchers report that nucleated cell counts were estimated from reference gene primer amplification. This table comes from immunoSEQ multiplex PCR, and its TCRdb copy is limited to in-frame clones, with some not included. V and J calls and clone size are as listed in that table; D and trimming were resolved from the DNA. The repertoire holds about 200,000 clones, with 75% to 90% as singletons.

The TCR comes from a man aged 35 to 55 with acute or convalescent COVID-19. The chain carries TRBV10-3 and TRBJ1-5; TRBD1 is a possible D gene (6 bases). The sample consisted of peripheral blood. The CDR3 loop reads CAISERDTTGIGNQPQHF. CDR3 sequence (DNA): TGTGCCATCAGTGAAAGGGACACCACGGGGATAGGCAATCAGCCCCAGCATTTT.